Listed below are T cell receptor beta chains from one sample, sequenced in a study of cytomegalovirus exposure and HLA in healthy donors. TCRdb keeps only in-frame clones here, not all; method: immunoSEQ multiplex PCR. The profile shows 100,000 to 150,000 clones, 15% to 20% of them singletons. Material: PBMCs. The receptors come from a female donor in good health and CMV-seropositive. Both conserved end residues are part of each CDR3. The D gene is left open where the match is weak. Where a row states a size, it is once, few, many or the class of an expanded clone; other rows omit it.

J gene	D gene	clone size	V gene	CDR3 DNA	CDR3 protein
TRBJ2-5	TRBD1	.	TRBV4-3	TGCGCCAGCAGCCAAGAACTCTATACGGGACAGGGAGAGACCCAGTACTTC	CASSQELYTGQGETQYF
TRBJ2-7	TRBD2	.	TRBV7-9	TGTGCCAGCAGCTCATCGACTAGCGGGGCCTACGAGCAGTACTTC	CASSSSTSGAYEQYF
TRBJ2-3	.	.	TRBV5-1	TGCGCCAGCAGCCCACAGGGGATCGGGGGCTGGCCTAGCACAGATACGCAGTATTTT	CASSPQGIGGWPSTDTQYF
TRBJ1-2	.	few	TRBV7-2	TGTGCCAGCAGCTTAGGTTCAGGGTTGGCCTATGGCTACACCTTC	CASSLGSGLAYGYTF
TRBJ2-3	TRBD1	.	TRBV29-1	TGCAGCGCTGTGACAGGGCCTAGCACAGATACGCAGTATTTT	CSAVTGPSTDTQYF
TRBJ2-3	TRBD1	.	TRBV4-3	TGCGCCAGCAGCCCAAGTCCCGGGACAGGGTACTCTTTCACAGATACGCAGTATTTT	CASSPSPGTGYSFTDTQYF
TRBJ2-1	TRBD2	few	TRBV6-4	TGTGCCAGCAGTGACTCTGCTAGCGGGGTAAATGAGCAGTTCTTC	CASSDSASGVNEQFF
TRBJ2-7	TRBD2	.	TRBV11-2	TGTGCCAGCAGCTTAGCCGCACTAGCGGGAGTTGGCGAGCAGTACTTC	CASSLAALAGVGEQYF
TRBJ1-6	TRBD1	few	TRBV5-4	TGTGCCAGCAGCAGAGGACAGGGTGCAGGGGCCTCCTATAATTCACCCCTCCACTTT	CASSRGQGAGASYNSPLHF
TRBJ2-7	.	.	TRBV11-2	TGTGCCAGCAGCTTAGCCGCTAGCCTCACGGGGGACTACGAGCAGTACTTC	CASSLAASLTGDYEQYF
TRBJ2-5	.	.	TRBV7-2	TGTGCCAGCAGCTTCACACTGTCCTTAGGAGGGGAGACCCAGTACTTC	CASSFTLSLGGETQYF
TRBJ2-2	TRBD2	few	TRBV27	TGTGCCAGCAGTTTATCCTCGGGCGGGCTAGCGGGAAGGGGGGCCGGGGAGCTGTTTTTT	CASSLSSGGLAGRGAGELFF
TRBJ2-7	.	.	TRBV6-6	TGTGCCAGCAATCAGGGGAGCTCCTACGAGCAGTACTTC	CASNQGSSYEQYF
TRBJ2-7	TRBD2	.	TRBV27	TGTGCCAAGTCACCCGGGACTAGGTACTACGAGCAGTACTTC	CAKSPGTRYYEQYF
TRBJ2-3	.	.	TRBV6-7	TGTGCCAGCAACGTTCAACATCTCCCCCAATTAGATACGCAGTATTTT	CASNVQHLPQLDTQYF
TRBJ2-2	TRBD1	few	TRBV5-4	TGTGCCAGCAGCTTGGTCACAAGGGGGCGGACCGGGGAGCTGTTTTTT	CASSLVTRGRTGELFF
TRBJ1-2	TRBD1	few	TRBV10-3	TGTGCCATCAGTGAACCCCGGGGCAGGGGGCCTAACTATGGCTACACCTTC	CAISEPRGRGPNYGYTF
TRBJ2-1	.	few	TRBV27	TGTGCCAGCAGTATGACTAGATACAATGAGCAGTTCTTC	CASSMTRYNEQFF
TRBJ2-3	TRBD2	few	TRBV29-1	TGCAGCGCACAACTAGCGGGAGTGGGAGATACGCAGTATTTT	CSAQLAGVGDTQYF
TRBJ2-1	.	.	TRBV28	TGTGCCAGCAGTTTAGGCGGGGTGGCCTCCTACAATGAGCAGTTCTTC	CASSLGGVASYNEQFF
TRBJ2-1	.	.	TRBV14	TGTGCCAGCAGCCAAGATGTGCACACAGAGCAGTTCTTC	CASSQDVHTEQFF
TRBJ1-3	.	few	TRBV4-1	TGCGCCAGCAGCCAAGTCGTTTCTGGAAACACCATATATTTT	CASSQVVSGNTIYF
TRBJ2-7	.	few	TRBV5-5	TGTGCCAGCAGCGACAACGAACAGGGATTGAAGTCCTACGAGCAGTACTTC	CASSDNEQGLKSYEQYF
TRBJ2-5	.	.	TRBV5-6	TGTGCCAGCAGCTTGGTGGGCCTTGAAGAGACCCAGTACTTC	CASSLVGLEETQYF
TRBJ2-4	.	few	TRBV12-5	TGTGCTAGTGGTTTGGCAGGTACCAAAAACATTCAGTACTTC	CASGLAGTKNIQYF
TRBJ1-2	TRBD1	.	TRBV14	TGTGCCAGCAGCCAAGATTGGGCAGGGGGTGGCTACACCTTC	CASSQDWAGGGYTF
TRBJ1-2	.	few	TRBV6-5	TGTGCCAGCAGTTACTCCCCAGGGTGGTTGGATGGCTACACCTTC	CASSYSPGWLDGYTF
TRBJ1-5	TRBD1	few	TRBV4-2	TGTGCCAGCAGCCAAGACGACAGGGACGGACAGCCCCAGCATTTT	CASSQDDRDGQPQHF
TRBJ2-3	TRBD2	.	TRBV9	TGTGCCAGCAGCGTAGCGAGTATAGCGGGGGGTAGGCAGTATTTT	CASSVASIAGGRQYF
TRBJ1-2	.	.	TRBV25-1	TGTGCCAGCAGTGAATACGGCTATGGCTACACCTTC	CASSEYGYGYTF
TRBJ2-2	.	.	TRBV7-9	TGTGCCAGCAGCTTAGTCAGACTGGCCGGGGAGCTGTTTTTT	CASSLVRLAGELFF
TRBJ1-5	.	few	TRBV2	TGTGCCAGCAGTGAAGAAATACAGAACAATCAGCCCCAGCATTTT	CASSEEIQNNQPQHF
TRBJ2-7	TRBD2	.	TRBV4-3	TGCGCCAGCAGCCGAGGACTAGCGGGAGGCTCCTACGAGCAGTACTTC	CASSRGLAGGSYEQYF
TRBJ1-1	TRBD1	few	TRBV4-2	TGTGCCAGCAGCCTCGAGTCGACAGGGGCGTTTGGAGCTTTCTTT	CASSLESTGAFGAFF
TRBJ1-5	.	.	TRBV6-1	TGTGCCAGCAGTGAAGCGGGGGGGATAGGCGGGACCCAGCATTTT	CASSEAGGIGGTQHF
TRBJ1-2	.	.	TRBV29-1	TGCAGCGGGGCCAGGGGATCAAACTATGGCTACACCTTC	CSGARGSNYGYTF
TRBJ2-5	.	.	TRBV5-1	TGCGCCAGCAGCTTGTGGCAGGGCCAAGAGACCCAGTACTTC	CASSLWQGQETQYF
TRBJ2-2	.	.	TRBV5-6	TGTGCCAGCAGCTTGGCCGGGACTGGCGGGGAGCTGTTTTTT	CASSLAGTGGELFF
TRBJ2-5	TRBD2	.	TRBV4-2	TGTGCCAGCAGCCCTCGAGGGGTAGCGGGATCTGGGGGAGAGACCCAGTACTTC	CASSPRGVAGSGGETQYF
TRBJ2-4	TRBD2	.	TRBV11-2	TGTGCCAGCAGCTGGGGACTAGCGGGATGGGACAAAAACATTCAGTACTTC	CASSWGLAGWDKNIQYF
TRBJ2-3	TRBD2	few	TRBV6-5	TGTGCCAGCAGTTACCTAGCGGGGGGCACAGATACGCAGTATTTT	CASSYLAGGTDTQYF